This T cell receptor beta chain appears in the sequencing data of a study of shared clonotypes between healthy human individuals. Study-wide results and caveats: Tissue TCR repertoires likely differ from these blood-only repertoires. The expectation was that sequencing depth would affect clonotype sharing among donors. Estimated richness values were generally larger in naive subsets than in memory subsets.

Naive CD8 cells were CD45RO-negative, positively selected for CCR7, excluding terminally differentiated effector memory CD45RA+ cells. Concerning this clone: The antigen is unknown.

Genomic DNA per cell subset filled all wells of several immunoSEQ plates. Here immunoSEQ multiplex PCR was the method, and the copy in TCRdb shows in-frame clones only, minus some. The sample shows around 2,100,000 clones, 85% to 95% of them seen only once. The TCR was taken from a man younger than 35 in good health. Sequencing was performed on naive CD8+ T cells sorted from blood.

Written as DNA, the CDR3 is TGCGCCAGCAGCTCTGGAGAAAAACTGTTTTTT. Translated: CASSSGEKLFF. J is TRBJ1-4 and V is TRBV4-3; D is ambiguous. This CDR3 region has 11 residues. Trimming shortened V by 5 bases and J by 8 bases, and 6 bases separated the two germline ends. The germline gives CDR1 LGHNA, CDR2 YSLEER.